The 3 T cell receptor beta chains reported below all come from one sample, sequenced in a study of cytomegalovirus exposure and HLA in healthy donors. The PCR used 60 Vbeta and 13 Jbeta primers. TCRdb's copy holds only in-frame clones and misses some; the assay was immunoSEQ multiplex PCR. In total, the table holds some 150,000 clones. Sequencing input: PBMCs. Receptors originate from a man aged 35 to 55 in good health and CMV-seronegative.

CDR3 in DNA: TGTGCCAGCAGCCCCAGGACAGGGAGAGCTGGCGAGCAGTACTTC. Translating it yields CASSPRTGRAGEQYF. This chain uses TRBV7-8 with TRBJ2-7, with 8 bases that match TRBD1. Trimming at V came to 5 bases and at J to 6 bases, leaving 12 bases not matched to a gene. The germline V gene encodes CDR1 SGHVS and CDR2 FQNEAQ. This CDR3 region has 15 residues.

This chain joins TRBV7-2 and TRBJ1-2; D not certain. Germline CDR1 is SGHTA and CDR2 is FQGNSA. The V and J ends lost 2 bases and 0 bases respectively, with 10 bases between them. The CDR3 is 15 residues long. The CDR3 sequence is CASSLISLANYGYTF. As DNA, the CDR3 is TGTGCCAGCAGCTTAATTTCTTTAGCTAACTATGGCTACACCTTC.

Of note for this clone: A read error may account for a junction end that differs from germline. The V and J genes are TRBV18 and TRBJ1-5; 12 bases map to TRBD1. Germline V lookup: CDR1 KGHSH, CDR2 LQKENI. The length of the CDR3 is 15 residues. CDR3 DNA: TGTGCCAGCTCACCAGGGACAGGGGGCAACCAGCCCCAGCATTTT. Translation: CASSPGTGGNQPQHF.